A selection of T cell receptor beta chains follows, all from one sample in a study of T cells after somatic rescue of genetic block. Repertoires were generated with immunoSEQ multiplex PCR, while TCRdb's copy carries only in-frame clones and drops some. The table lists approximately 110,000 clones, around nine tenths of them singletons. Material for sequencing was peripheral blood mononuclear cells (PBMCs). The receptors here all came from a woman aged 18 to 35. The CDR3 runs from the conserved cysteine through the conserved F or W. A D gene is named only where the DNA matches it firmly. Clone size is given for some rows only: seen once, a few or many times, or a class if the clone is expanded.

clone size: .; D gene: .; V gene: TRBV5-4; J gene: TRBJ1-1; CDR3 length: 16; CDR3 DNA: TGTGCCAGCAGCTTGAATCCGATGGCGGGGCGGACTGAAGCTTTCTTT; CDR3 protein: CASSLNPMAGRTEAFF
clone size: .; D gene: .; V gene: TRBV7-9; J gene: TRBJ2-1; CDR3 length: 15; CDR3 DNA: TGTGCCAGCAGCCCCAGGGGGGACGCCGCCAATGAGCAGTTCTTC; CDR3 protein: CASSPRGDAANEQFF
clone size: .; D gene: TRBD1; V gene: TRBV15; J gene: TRBJ2-4; CDR3 length: 17; CDR3 DNA: TGTGCCACCAGCAGACGACAGGGTATTCTAGCCAAAAACATTCAGTACTTC; CDR3 protein: CATSRRQGILAKNIQYF
clone size: .; D gene: TRBD1; V gene: TRBV11-3; J gene: TRBJ2-1; CDR3 length: 14; CDR3 DNA: TGTGCCAGCAGCCCCAGGGGGCGTCCCAATGAGCAGTTCTTC; CDR3 protein: CASSPRGRPNEQFF
clone size: .; D gene: .; V gene: TRBV2; J gene: TRBJ1-6; CDR3 length: 15; CDR3 DNA: TGTGCCAGCAGTGAGGTCGCCTCCTATAATTCACCCCTCCACTTT; CDR3 protein: CASSEVASYNSPLHF
clone size: .; D gene: .; V gene: TRBV18; J gene: TRBJ1-3; CDR3 length: 15; CDR3 DNA: TGTGCCAGCAAACAGGCGGCCGGATCTGGAAACACCATATATTTT; CDR3 protein: CASKQAAGSGNTIYF
clone size: .; D gene: .; V gene: TRBV7-2; J gene: TRBJ2-1; CDR3 length: 14; CDR3 DNA: TGTGCCAGCAGCTTAGAGTCTAGCGCCTATGAGCAGTTCTTC; CDR3 protein: CASSLESSAYEQFF
clone size: .; D gene: TRBD1; V gene: TRBV19; J gene: TRBJ1-5; CDR3 length: 15; CDR3 DNA: TGTGCCAGTAGCCCGACAGGGGTAGTCGGTCAGCCCCAGCATTTT; CDR3 protein: CASSPTGVVGQPQHF
clone size: .; D gene: .; V gene: TRBV9; J gene: TRBJ1-2; CDR3 length: 15; CDR3 DNA: TGTGCCAGCAGCCTTTACACCTCAGGACAGTATGGCTACACCTTC; CDR3 protein: CASSLYTSGQYGYTF
clone size: .; D gene: .; V gene: TRBV4-2; J gene: TRBJ1-1; CDR3 length: 17; CDR3 DNA: TGTGCCACCACTCAGGTGGGGTGGGGTGTCGGGAACACTGAAGCTTTCTTT; CDR3 protein: CATTQVGWGVGNTEAFF
clone size: .; D gene: .; V gene: TRBV5-1; J gene: TRBJ2-1; CDR3 length: 15; CDR3 DNA: TGCGCCAGCAGCCCCCCTTCCCCCACCTACAATGAGCAGTTCTTC; CDR3 protein: CASSPPSPTYNEQFF
clone size: few; D gene: TRBD1; V gene: TRBV2; J gene: TRBJ1-5; CDR3 length: 14; CDR3 DNA: TGTGCCAGCAGTGGGACAGGTGGTAATCAGCCCCAGCATTTT; CDR3 protein: CASSGTGGNQPQHF
clone size: .; D gene: .; V gene: TRBV30; J gene: TRBJ2-2; CDR3 length: 15; CDR3 DNA: TGTGCCTGCACAACCGGGGGGCTAATGACCGGGGAGCTGTTTTTT; CDR3 protein: CACTTGGLMTGELFF
clone size: .; D gene: TRBD1; V gene: TRBV6-6; J gene: TRBJ1-1; CDR3 length: 16; CDR3 DNA: TGTGCCAGCAGCCCCCGGGACAGAGGTCAGGACACTGAAGCTTTCTTT; CDR3 protein: CASSPRDRGQDTEAFF
clone size: .; D gene: .; V gene: TRBV19; J gene: TRBJ1-1; CDR3 length: 14; CDR3 DNA: TGTGCCAGTAGTATAGGAGGGCGAAGCACTGAAGCTTTCTTT; CDR3 protein: CASSIGGRSTEAFF
clone size: .; D gene: .; V gene: TRBV4-3; J gene: TRBJ1-2; CDR3 length: 17; CDR3 DNA: TGCGCCAGCAGCCAAGATTGGATCGCAGGGCGAGGGTCTGGCTACACCTTC; CDR3 protein: CASSQDWIAGRGSGYTF
clone size: .; D gene: TRBD2; V gene: TRBV5-5; J gene: TRBJ2-7; CDR3 length: 17; CDR3 DNA: TGTGCCAGCAGCATAGGGACTAGCGGGGGGCCTTCCTACGAGCAGTACTTC; CDR3 protein: CASSIGTSGGPSYEQYF
clone size: few; D gene: TRBD2; V gene: TRBV6-4; J gene: TRBJ2-2; CDR3 length: 15; CDR3 DNA: TGTGCCAGCAAAGCTAGCGGGGGCTACACCGGGGAGCTGTTTTTT; CDR3 protein: CASKASGGYTGELFF
clone size: .; D gene: TRBD1; V gene: TRBV2; J gene: TRBJ1-2; CDR3 length: 15; CDR3 DNA: TGTGCCAGCAAGGCAAGGACAGGGGGTAACTATGGCTACACCTTC; CDR3 protein: CASKARTGGNYGYTF
clone size: .; D gene: .; V gene: TRBV14; J gene: TRBJ2-1; CDR3 length: 17; CDR3 DNA: TGTGCCAGCAGCCAAGGGGTTGACAGCGGATCCTACAATGAGCAGTTCTTC; CDR3 protein: CASSQGVDSGSYNEQFF
clone size: few; D gene: .; V gene: TRBV7-6; J gene: TRBJ1-3; CDR3 length: 14; CDR3 DNA: TGTGCCAGCAGCCCCGGGTCCTCTGGAAACACCATATATTTT; CDR3 protein: CASSPGSSGNTIYF
clone size: .; D gene: .; V gene: TRBV28; J gene: TRBJ1-1; CDR3 length: 13; CDR3 DNA: TGTGCCAGCAGTTCCCAGGTGTCCACTGAAGCTTTCTTT; CDR3 protein: CASSSQVSTEAFF
clone size: .; D gene: .; V gene: TRBV14; J gene: TRBJ1-6; CDR3 length: 14; CDR3 DNA: TGTGCCAGCAGCCAAGACGTGAGGAATTCACCCCTCCACTTT; CDR3 protein: CASSQDVRNSPLHF
clone size: .; D gene: .; V gene: TRBV7-6; J gene: TRBJ1-1; CDR3 length: 13; CDR3 DNA: TGTGCCAGCAGTTCCCAAGTGGACACTGAAGCTTTCTTT; CDR3 protein: CASSSQVDTEAFF